One sample yielded the 9 T cell receptor beta chains listed below, sequenced in a study of T cells in Graves' hyperthyroidism and ophthalmopathy. Amplification of TCR beta CDR3 regions was performed using RNA transcripts as template. First-round RT-PCR targeting the TCR CDR3 was performed with the HTBI primer set. TCRdb reanalysed the multiplex PCR reads using MiXCR and keeps one entry per CDR3 protein. The sample lists under 400,000 distinct CDR3 sequences; 13% were seen once. The specimen was blood. The source of these receptors is a woman between 18 and 29 years old with Graves' hyperthyroidism.

This clonotype was counted ten times or more. The chain couples TRBV7-8 to TRBJ1-5, with D perhaps TRBD1 (6 bases). This CDR3 is built from 15 residues. V was pared by 6 bases and J by 6 bases, with 18 bases between. Germline V lookup: CDR1 SGHVS, CDR2 FQNEAQ. The CDR3 coding sequence is TGTGCCAGCAGTCCCGGACAGTCTAGGGGTCAGCCCCAGCATTTT. Translation gives CASSPGQSRGQPQHF.

V and J are TRBV20-1 and TRBJ2-2; TRBD1 matches at 7 bases. There are 13 residues in the CDR3. The germline gives CDR1 DFQATT, CDR2 SNEGSKA (reference sequence). V lost 7 bases, J lost 1 base, and 3 bases stayed unmatched. In DNA, the CDR3 is TGCAGTGTAAGGACAGGGAACACCGGGGAGCTGTTTTTT. Translating gives CSVRTGNTGELFF.

This chain joins TRBV7-2 and TRBJ1-5; a weak D match, TRBD1 (6 bases). Trimming removed 2 bases from V and 7 bases from J, with 15 bases in between. Germline V gene sequence: CDR1 SGHTA, CDR2 FQGNSA. CDR3 length equals 15 residues. This CDR3 reads CASSLYAGAPQPQHF. The CDR3 coding sequence is TGTGCCAGCAGCTTATATGCAGGGGCCCCCCAGCCCCAGCATTTT. The full variable domain, completed using reference TRBV7-2 and TRBJ1-5, is GAGVSQSPSNKVTEKGKDVELRCDPISGHTALYWYRQSLGQGLEFLIYFQGNSAPDKSGLPSDRFSAERTGGSVSTLTIQRTQQEDSAVYLCASSLYAGAPQPQHFGDGTRLSIL.

The V gene is TRBV6-1, the J gene TRBJ2-3; D remains ambiguous. The CDR3 totals 12 residues. The germline gives CDR1 MNHNS, CDR2 SASEGT. The V end lost 8 bases, the J end lost 2 bases, and 8 bases lay between the germline ends. Here the CDR3 reads CASYTNTDTQYF. DNA of the CDR3: TGTGCCAGCTATACCAACACAGATACGCAGTATTTT.

V and J are TRBV27 and TRBJ1-1; D might be TRBD1 (6 bases). The germline gives CDR1 MNHEY, CDR2 SMNVEV (reference sequence). Trimming removed 8 bases from V and 3 bases from J, with 16 bases in between. This CDR3 comprises 14 residues. In nucleotides, the CDR3 is TGTGCCAGCGGTAAACAGGGTGCCCACACTGAAGCTTTCTTT. Protein: CASGKQGAHTEAFF.

This sequence joins TRBV4-3 and TRBJ1-1; D is possibly TRBD1 (6 bases). Trimming stripped 0 bases from V and 3 bases from J, with 20 bases between. Germline CDR1 and CDR2: LGHNA and YSLEER. The CDR3 runs to 18 residues. DNA of the CDR3: TGCGCCAGCAGCCAAGAGCCCCTTGCGGGGGGGCGGTACACTGAAGCTTTCTTT. Amino acid sequence: CASSQEPLAGGRYTEAFF.

Ten or more counts support this clonotype. The chain couples TRBV5-5 to TRBJ1-5; D unresolved. CDR3 length: 15 amino acids. From germline, CDR1 is SGHKS and CDR2 YYEKEE (reference sequence). Deletions cut 4 bases from V and 3 bases from J, with 14 bases between. CDR3 in amino acids: CASSDLGANNQPQHF. CDR3 DNA sequence: TGTGCCAGCAGCGACCTGGGAGCGAACAATCAGCCCCAGCATTTT.

This clonotype came up many times. The V call is TRBV27, the J call TRBJ1-5; the D is unclear. Between the trimmed V and J ends, which lost 3 bases and 8 bases, there was a span of 17 bases. Per the germline V gene, CDR1 is MNHEY and CDR2 is SMNVEV (reference sequence). The CDR3 contains 15 residues. CDR3: CASSLEGVSREPQHF. The CDR3 DNA follows: TGTGCCAGCAGTTTGGAGGGAGTGTCAAGGGAGCCCCAGCATTTT.

This clonotype was seen at least ten times. CDR3: CASSLPQGEGGYTF. DNA for the CDR3: TGTGCCAGCAGCTTACCACAGGGGGAGGGTGGCTACACCTTC. The genes are TRBV7-8 and TRBJ1-2; 8 bases are a match to TRBD1. The CDR3 has 14 amino acids. Unmatched junction bases numbered 6, after V lost 2 bases and J lost 7 bases. Germline-derived CDR1 and CDR2 are SGHVS and FQNEAQ.